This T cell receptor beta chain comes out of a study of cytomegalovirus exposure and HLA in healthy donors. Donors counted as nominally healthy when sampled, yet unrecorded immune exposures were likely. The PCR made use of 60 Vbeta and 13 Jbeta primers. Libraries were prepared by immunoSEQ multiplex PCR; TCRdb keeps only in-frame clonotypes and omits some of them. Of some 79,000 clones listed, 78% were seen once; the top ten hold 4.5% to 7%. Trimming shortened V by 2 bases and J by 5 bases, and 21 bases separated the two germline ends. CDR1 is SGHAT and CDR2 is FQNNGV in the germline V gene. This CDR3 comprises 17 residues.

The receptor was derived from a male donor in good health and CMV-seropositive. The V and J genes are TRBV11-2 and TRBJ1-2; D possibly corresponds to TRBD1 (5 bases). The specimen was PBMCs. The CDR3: CASSLRSSGAGVYGYTF. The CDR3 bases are TGTGCCAGCAGCTTACGTTCTAGTGGGGCAGGCGTTTATGGCTACACCTTC. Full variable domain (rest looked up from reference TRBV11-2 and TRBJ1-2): EAGVAQSPRYKIIEKRQSVAFWCNPISGHATLYWYQQILGQGPKLLIQFQNNGVVDDSQLPKDRFSAERLKGVDSTLKIQPAKLEDSAVYLCASSLRSSGAGVYGYTFGSGTRLTVV.